The clone carrying this T cell receptor (beta chain) was seen only once. The source of the sample is a study of T cell responses to AZD1222 COVID-19 vaccine. Some clones are missing from TCRdb's copy, which holds only in-frame ones; the method was immunoSEQ multiplex PCR. The table lists around 120,000 clones, 70% to 90% of them singletons. This material consisted of peripheral blood, taken on day 0 of MenACWY control vaccination. This sequence was found in an adult in good health.

The CDR3 loop reads CAISESKGALGYNEKLFF. In DNA form, the CDR3 reads TGTGCCATCAGTGAGTCGAAGGGGGCGTTGGGGTATAATGAAAAACTGTTTTTT. The chain joins TRBV10-3 to TRBJ1-4; 7 bases align to TRBD1. Unmatched junction bases numbered 11, after V lost 0 bases and J lost 4 bases. Per the germline V gene, CDR1 is ENHRY and CDR2 is SYGVKD. This CDR3 comprises 18 residues.